These 19 T cell receptor beta chains came from one sample sequenced in a study of patients and donors after allogeneic stem cell transplantation (dated by TCRdb to 2020 to 2021). The library was built by means of RT-PCR. The listed sequencing device is NextSeq 550. Clones were called with MiXCR by TCRdb after fastp trimmed the public reads at Q25, and only in-frame beta chains were retained. Every CDR3 protein is listed once, alongside the most common genes and DNA of its rows. The sample contains 200,000 to 250,000 distinct CDR3 sequences, around two fifths of them found a single time. Jointly, the top ten make up approximately 10% of the sample. Sequencing was done on a sample of blood, either unsorted or a sorted T cell fraction (not recorded which). These receptors were collected from a human donor who was either an allogeneic HSCT recipient or a stem cell or donor lymphocyte infusion donor (not recorded which). It is not recorded whose cells these are; they may come from a transplant donor.

The chain is built from TRBV18 and TRBJ1-4, with TRBD1 identical over 7 bases. Trimming cost V 0 bases and J 8 bases; bases outside gene matches: 0. CDR3 length: 13 residues. The germline CDR1 and CDR2 sequences are KGHSH and LQKENI. The CDR3 bases are TGTGCCAGCTCACCACCAGGGGGCGAAAAACTGTTTTTT. The encoded protein is CASSPPGGEKLFF.

The J gene is TRBJ1-1, the V gene TRBV9, with D unclear. Trimming left V 0 bases short and J 8 bases short, with 11 bases between. The CDR3 runs to 13 residues. Germline lookup yields CDR1 SGDLS and CDR2 YYNGEE. Here the CDR3 reads CASSVEIRTEAFF. The CDR3 DNA reads as TGTGCCAGCAGCGTAGAGATTCGTACGGAAGCTTTCTTT.

The chain uses TRBV15 and TRBJ2-5; D is undetermined. Trimming cost V 1 base and J 3 bases, with 3 bases left between them. The CDR3 contains 12 residues. CDR1 is LNHNV and CDR2 is YYDKDF in the germline V gene (reference sequence). CDR3 protein: CATSRVKETQYF. The CDR3 DNA reads TGTGCCACCAGCAGAGTTAAAGAGACCCAGTACTTC.

This clonotype was counted only a few times. This chain links TRBV29-1 with TRBJ2-7, with D perhaps TRBD1 (6 bases). This CDR3 spans 13 amino acids. Germline CDR1 and CDR2: SQVTM and ANQGSEA. Trimming left V 4 bases short and J 2 bases short, with 12 bases between. The CDR3 is CSVAGTLTYEQYF. In nucleotides, the CDR3 is TGCAGCGTTGCCGGGACACTGACCTACGAGCAGTACTTC.

The V call is TRBV20-1, the J call TRBJ1-1; no firm D call. The germline gives CDR1 DFQATT, CDR2 SNEGSKA (reference sequence). V lost 4 bases, J lost 3 bases, and 9 bases lay in between. The CDR3 extends over 12 amino acids. Written as DNA, the CDR3 is TGCAGTGCTAAGGTGAGCCACACTGAAGCTTTCTTT. Translated, it gives CSAKVSHTEAFF.

J is TRBJ1-2 and V is TRBV18, with 12 bases that match TRBD1. The CDR3 has 16 residues. CDR1 and CDR2 (germline): KGHSH, LQKENI. J gave up 1 base and V 4 bases, and 4 bases lay outside the gene matches. The CDR3 sequence is CASSRGTGGRNYGYTF. The CDR3 bases are TGTGCCAGCTCACGCGGGACAGGGGGCCGTAACTATGGCTACACCTTC.

This clonotype appeared a single time. DNA for the CDR3: TGTGCCAGCAGCTTACGGGGGGGCCGTGACAATGAGCAGTTCTTC. It codes for CASSLRGGRDNEQFF. The chain joins TRBV7-2 to TRBJ2-1; 8 nucleotides match TRBD2. J gave up 5 bases and V 2 bases, and 5 bases lay outside the gene matches. Germline assignment: CDR1 SGHTA and CDR2 FQGNSA. The CDR3 has 15 residues. The entire variable domain, with the rest obtained from reference TRBV7-2 and TRBJ2-1, is as follows: GAGVSQSPSNKVTEKGKDVELRCDPISGHTALYWYRQSLGQGLEFLIYFQGNSAPDKSGLPSDRFSAERTGGSVSTLTIQRTQQEDSAVYLCASSLRGGRDNEQFFGPGTRLTVL.

The gene calls are TRBV28 and TRBJ2-1; unclear D gene. Trimming took off 8 bases at V and 9 bases at J, with 8 bases between the two ends. The CDR3 has 10 amino acids. CDR1 is MDHEN and CDR2 is SYDVKM in the germline V gene. This CDR3 reads CASSRREQFF. DNA for the CDR3: TGTGCCAGCTCCCGTCGTGAGCAGTTCTTC. The full variable domain, rest sourced from reference TRBV28 and TRBJ2-1, is DVKVTQSSRYLVKRTGEKVFLECVQDMDHENMFWYRQDPGLGLRLIYFSYDVKMKEKGDIPEGYSVSREKKERFSLILESASTNQTSMYLCASSRREQFFGPGTRLTVL.

The gene calls are TRBV5-1 and TRBJ1-2; D gene uncertain. The germline V gene encodes CDR1 SGHRS and CDR2 YFSETQ. Trimming left V 1 base short and J 3 bases short, with 4 bases between. The CDR3 totals 12 residues. Here the CDR3 DNA reads TGCGCCAGCAGCTTGTTGGACTATGGCTACACCTTC. Encoded protein: CASSLLDYGYTF. Looking up the rest from reference TRBV5-1 and TRBJ1-2 gives the full variable domain: KAGVTQTPRYLIKTRGQQVTLSCSPISGHRSVSWYQQTPGQGLQFLFEYFSETQRNKGNFPGRFSGRQFSNSRSEMNVSTLELGDSALYLCASSLLDYGYTFGSGTRLTVV.

The V and J genes are TRBV12-3 or TRBV12-4 and TRBJ1-1; TRBD1 might be the D (5 bases). The CDR3 length is 14 residues. Trimming pared 4 bases from V and 1 base from J, leaving 10 bases between. CDR3 sequence reads: CASSYRDGNTEAFF. CDR3 nucleotide sequence: TGTGCCAGCAGTTACCGGGACGGGAACACTGAAGCTTTCTTT.

The chain is built from TRBV10-3 and TRBJ1-2; no clear D gene. The germline V and J ends were trimmed by 1 base and 8 bases, with 11 bases remaining between them. Germline assignment: CDR1 ENHRY and CDR2 SYGVKD. This CDR3 comprises 13 residues. The CDR3: CAISEYRTDGYTF. The CDR3 DNA is TGTGCCATCAGTGAGTATCGAACAGACGGCTACACCTTC.

The CDR3 DNA follows: TGTGCCAGCTCGGGAGGAGGGGGATTGAACACTGAAGCTTTCTTT. Its protein is CASSGGGGLNTEAFF. The gene calls are TRBV18 and TRBJ1-1; a possible D gene is TRBD1 (6 bases). Germline values: CDR1 KGHSH, CDR2 LQKENI. V was cut by 6 bases and J by 0 bases, with 14 bases left in between. CDR3 length: 15 residues.

This clonotype was seen only a few times. J is TRBJ1-5 and V is TRBV27, with a possible D match to TRBD1 (5 bases). Germline-derived CDR1 and CDR2 are MNHEY and SMNVEV (reference sequence). This CDR3 is built from 18 residues. Trimming cost V 1 base and J 0 bases, with 16 bases left between them. CDR3 sequence reads: CASSLYSLGPDSNQPQHF. The CDR3 DNA reads as TGTGCCAGCAGTTTATACAGTTTGGGGCCCGATAGCAATCAGCCCCAGCATTTT.

The V gene is TRBV19, the J gene TRBJ1-2; TRBD1 matches at 10 bases. CDR3 length equals 14 residues. CDR1 is LNHDA and CDR2 is SQIVND in the germline V gene (reference sequence). The trim removed 7 bases at V and 4 bases at J, leaving 6 bases unmatched. The CDR3 loop is CASNDRGRIYGYTF. CDR3 coding DNA: TGTGCCAGTAACGACAGGGGGCGTATCTATGGCTACACCTTC.

The chain combines TRBV20-1 with TRBJ1-1; D gene uncertain. The CDR3 totals 13 residues. The germline V gene has CDR1 DFQATT and CDR2 SNEGSKA (reference sequence). Trimming took 3 bases from V and 0 from J, leaving 8 bases between them. CDR3 nucleotide sequence: TGCAGTGCTAGTCCGCAGTTGAACACTGAAGCTTTCTTT. Encoded protein: CSASPQLNTEAFF.

This chain uses TRBV5-5 with TRBJ2-5; a possible D gene is TRBD2 (6 bases). The germline V gene encodes CDR1 SGHKS and CDR2 YYEKEE (reference sequence). The CDR3 has 15 residues. The ends were cut back, 2 bases at V and 0 bases at J, with 11 bases in the middle. CDR3 bases: TGTGCCAGCAGCTTCTCCGGGACTGACCAAGAGACCCAGTACTTC. The encoded protein is CASSFSGTDQETQYF.

This chain connects TRBV29-1 to TRBJ1-1; D is uncertain. V was pared by 5 bases and J by 4 bases, with 17 bases between. The length of the CDR3 is 14 residues. Germline CDR1 reads SQVTM; CDR2 reads ANQGSEA. CDR3 sequence (DNA): TGCAGCGTTTCCTCGACCCGGGCCCTCACTGAAGCTTTCTTT. It encodes CSVSSTRALTEAFF.

The chain joins TRBV4-1 to TRBJ2-1; weak D call: TRBD1 (5 bases). CDR1 and CDR2 from the germline V gene are MGHRA and YSYEKL. The CDR3 totals 13 residues. V was shortened by 5 bases and J by 4 bases, with 9 bases between the two germline ends. CDR3: CASSKTDYNEQFF. Written as DNA, the CDR3 is TGCGCCAGCAGCAAGACAGATTACAATGAGCAGTTCTTC.

J is TRBJ1-5 and V is TRBV2; D gene uncertain. Trimming shortened V by 8 bases and J by 0 bases, and 11 bases separated the two germline ends. The CDR3 runs 14 residues. From germline, CDR1 is SNHLY and CDR2 FYNNEI. CDR3 coding DNA: TGTGCCAGCGGAAGGCTCCATAGCAATCAGCCCCAGCATTTT. Protein product: CASGRLHSNQPQHF.